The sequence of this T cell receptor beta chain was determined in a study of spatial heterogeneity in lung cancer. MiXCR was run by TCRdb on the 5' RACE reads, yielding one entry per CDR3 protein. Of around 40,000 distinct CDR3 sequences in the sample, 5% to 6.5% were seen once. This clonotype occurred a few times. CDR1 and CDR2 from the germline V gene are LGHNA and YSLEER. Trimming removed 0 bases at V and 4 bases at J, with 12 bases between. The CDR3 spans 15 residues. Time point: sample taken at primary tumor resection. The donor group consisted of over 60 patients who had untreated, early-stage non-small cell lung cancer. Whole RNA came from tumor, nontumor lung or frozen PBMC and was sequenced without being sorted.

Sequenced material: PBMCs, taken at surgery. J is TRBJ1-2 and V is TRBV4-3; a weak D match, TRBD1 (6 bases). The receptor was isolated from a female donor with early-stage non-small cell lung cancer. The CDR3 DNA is TGCGCCAGCAGCCAAGACAGGGGTAGTGGCTATGGCTACACCTTC. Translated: CASSQDRGSGYGYTF.